This T cell receptor (beta chain) is drawn from a study of graft-versus-host responses after intestinal transplantation. Trimming pared 9 bases from V and 7 bases from J, leaving 28 bases between. This CDR3 is built from 17 residues. Germline values: CDR1 WNHNN, CDR2 SYGVQD (reference sequence). The repertoire was sequenced with immunoSEQ multiplex PCR; TCRdb's copy has only in-frame clones and lacks some. The sample contains roughly 60,000 clones, more than 75% of which appear only once. The sample was PBMCs, taken 118 to 130 days after intestinal transplantation. The source of this sequence is a human patient who received an intestinal transplant, so some T cells may come from the graft donor. The chain links TRBV10-1 to TRBJ1-5, with D hard to call. CDR3 coding DNA: TGCGCCAGGCCGGGCGCCTATCTGTGGGGAGGTAGCCAGCCCCAGCATTTT. Protein product: CARPGAYLWGGSQPQHF.